This TCR beta chain was observed in a study of T cells in tuberculosis (dated by TCRdb to the late 2010s). In the study overall: The study combined CD1B tetramers and high-throughput TCR immunosequencing to characterize T cells specific for the mycobacterial lipid antigen glucose monomycolate (GMM). The paper's findings and limits, for the study overall: T cells that bind the CD1B-GMM tetramer with low affinity may have been missed by the stringent sort gate.

TCR-alpha and TCR-beta chains were sequenced unpaired, so chain pairing information was not available. TCR libraries were generated with the immunoSEQ multiplex PCR assay, using TCR-beta and/or TCR-alpha/delta assays for each sample. The amplified TCR libraries were sequenced on the Illumina high-throughput platform. Processing in the source paper ran as follows. Clustering and dimensionality reduction were performed using pairwise TCRdist distances among GMM-specific receptors from ex vivo sorted or in vitro expanded T cells. Sequence motifs defined by gene usage and CDR3 content were checked for enrichment by comparing tetramer-positive and tetramer-negative populations. This immuneACCESS table, as held by TCRdb, lists in-frame sequences with V and J called but not all clones. Of the missing ones, under half trace to an unresolved V gene in checked studies; the others have no known cause. V and J calls and clone size follow that table, whereas D and trimming were derived from the DNA. Counted in this sample were more than 70,000 clones; approximately 91% of them appeared once. The ten largest account for under 2.5% of the sample.

Thawed, overnight-rested PBMC were stained with GMM-loaded CD1B tetramer, a Live/Dead dye and anti-CD3, then sorted on a FACS Aria II. C32 glucose monomycolate purified from Rhodococcus equi was loaded onto CD1B tetramers. Before cryopreservation, the PBMC later used for tetramer sorting had been depleted of CD14-expressing monocytes as part of a separate study. From each donor, 85,000 to 100,000 tetramer-negative cells were also sorted and analyzed side by side with the tetramer-positive cells. GMM-loaded CD1B tetramers were used to sort antigen-specific T cells from a handful of healthy South African adults. As regards this clone: Nothing much larger sits one base from this clone, and base qualities are not available.

The TCR originated in an adult woman with latent tuberculosis. The source material was CD1b-GMM tetramer-negative cells sorted from PBMCs. The cell subset or site label on this specimen signifies: T cells not binding CD1B-GMM tetramer, sorted from same donor.

For the CDR3, the sequence is CASSQDDGGAGGDTEAFF. The base sequence is TGTGCCAGCAGCCAAGATGACGGGGGCGCAGGGGGTGACACTGAAGCTTTCTTT. This chain joins TRBV14 to TRBJ1-1, with 7 junctional bases fitting TRBD1. Here V drops 0 bases and J drops 3 bases, and the junction holds 13 bases not matched to any gene. Reading from cysteine to phenylalanine, the CDR3 counts 18 amino acids. Only CDR3 DNA remains: 54 bases, in frame from the first base. Based on the germline V gene, the CDR1 and CDR2 sequences are SGHDN and FVKESK.